Sequencing of this T cell receptor (beta chain) was carried out in a study of T cells in Graves' hyperthyroidism and ophthalmopathy. This CDR3 has 16 residues. Trimming at V came to 2 bases and at J to 0 bases, leaving 3 bases not matched to a gene. Germline CDR1 is KGHDR and CDR2 is SFDVKD. On this clonotype itself: Its antigen is as yet unknown.

Findings of the study overall: Ophthalmopathy was distinguished from stable hyperthyroidism by 13 V-J signatures.

Lactation, pregnancy, other autoimmune disease or uncontrolled infection led to exclusion of patients. Amplified TCR beta CDR3 regions derived from RNA transcripts. Using the HTBI primer set, a first-round RT-PCR was run on the TCR CDR3. TCRdb ran MiXCR on the multiplex PCR reads and lists one entry per CDR3 protein. Of 550,000 to 600,000 distinct CDR3 sequences in the sample, over 15% were seen once. This sequence originates from a woman between 18 and 29 years old with Graves' hyperthyroidism. This chain joins TRBV24-1 and TRBJ2-1, with 7 bases identical to TRBD1. The sample was blood. The CDR3 DNA reads as TGTGCCACCAGTGATTACAGGGGATTCTCCTACAATGAGCAGTTCTTC. Its protein is CATSDYRGFSYNEQFF.